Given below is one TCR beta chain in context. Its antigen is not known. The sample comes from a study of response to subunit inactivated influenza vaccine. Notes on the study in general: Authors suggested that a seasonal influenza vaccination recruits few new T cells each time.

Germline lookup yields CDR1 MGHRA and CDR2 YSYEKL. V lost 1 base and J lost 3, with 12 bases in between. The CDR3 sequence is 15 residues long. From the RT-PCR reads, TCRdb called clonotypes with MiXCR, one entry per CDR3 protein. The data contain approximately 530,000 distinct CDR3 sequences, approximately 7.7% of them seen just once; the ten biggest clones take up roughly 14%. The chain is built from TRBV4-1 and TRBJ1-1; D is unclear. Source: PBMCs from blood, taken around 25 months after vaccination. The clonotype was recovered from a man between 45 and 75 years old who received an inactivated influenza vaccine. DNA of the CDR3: TGCGCCAGCAGCCAAGGCGACAACCGGTACACTGAAGCTTTCTTT. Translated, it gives CASSQGDNRYTEAFF.